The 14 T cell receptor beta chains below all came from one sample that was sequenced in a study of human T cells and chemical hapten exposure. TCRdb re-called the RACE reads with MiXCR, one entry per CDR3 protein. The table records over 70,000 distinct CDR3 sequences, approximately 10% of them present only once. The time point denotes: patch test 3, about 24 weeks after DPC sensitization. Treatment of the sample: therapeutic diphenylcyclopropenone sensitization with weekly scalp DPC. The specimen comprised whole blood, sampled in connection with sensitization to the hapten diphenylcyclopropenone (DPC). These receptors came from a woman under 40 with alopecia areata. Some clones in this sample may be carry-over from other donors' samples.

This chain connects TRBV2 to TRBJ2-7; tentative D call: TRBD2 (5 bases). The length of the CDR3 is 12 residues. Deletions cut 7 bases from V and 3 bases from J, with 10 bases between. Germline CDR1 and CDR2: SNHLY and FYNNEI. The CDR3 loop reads CASTPGVYEQYV. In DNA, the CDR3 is TGTGCCAGCACACCCGGGGTCTACGAGCAGTACGTC.

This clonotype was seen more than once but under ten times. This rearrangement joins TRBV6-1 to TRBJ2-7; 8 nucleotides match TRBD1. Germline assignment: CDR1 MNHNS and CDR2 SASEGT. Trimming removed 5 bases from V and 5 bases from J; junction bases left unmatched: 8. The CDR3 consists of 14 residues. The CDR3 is CASSKDRVSDEQYF. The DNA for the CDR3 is TGTGCCAGCAGTAAGGACAGGGTGTCCGACGAGCAGTACTTC.

As DNA, the CDR3 is TGTGCCAGCAGCCAAGCGGGCGGGAGCCGGGACGAGCAGTACTTC. Amino acid sequence: CASSQAGGSRDEQYF. J is TRBJ2-7 and V is TRBV3-1; 7 positions agree with TRBD2. The V and J ends lost 1 base and 5 bases, in that order; junction bases with no gene match: 8. The CDR3 has 15 residues. Per the germline V gene, CDR1 is LGHDT and CDR2 is YNNKEL (reference sequence).

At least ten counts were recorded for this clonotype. The DNA for the CDR3 is TGTGCCAGCAGCCCAGGAATTGGGGTGAGCAATGAGCAGTTCTTC. Its protein product is CASSPGIGVSNEQFF. This chain joins TRBV11-2 and TRBJ2-1, with D hard to call. The CDR3 runs 15 residues. Deletions cut 5 bases from V and 6 bases from J, with 17 bases between. Germline CDR1 SGHAT, CDR2 FQNNGV.

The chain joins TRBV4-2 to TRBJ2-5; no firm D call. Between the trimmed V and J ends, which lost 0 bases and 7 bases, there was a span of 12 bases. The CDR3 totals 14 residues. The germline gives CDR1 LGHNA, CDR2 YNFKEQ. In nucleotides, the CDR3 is TGTGCCAGCAGCCAAGAGCGATTGGCAGGGACCCAGTACTTC. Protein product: CASSQERLAGTQYF.

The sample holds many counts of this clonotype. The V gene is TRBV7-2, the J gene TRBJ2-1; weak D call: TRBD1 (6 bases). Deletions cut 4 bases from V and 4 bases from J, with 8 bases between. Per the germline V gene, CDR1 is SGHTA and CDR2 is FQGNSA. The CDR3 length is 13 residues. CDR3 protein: CASSSGQYNEQFF. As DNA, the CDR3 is TGTGCCAGCAGCTCGGGACAATACAATGAGCAGTTCTTC.

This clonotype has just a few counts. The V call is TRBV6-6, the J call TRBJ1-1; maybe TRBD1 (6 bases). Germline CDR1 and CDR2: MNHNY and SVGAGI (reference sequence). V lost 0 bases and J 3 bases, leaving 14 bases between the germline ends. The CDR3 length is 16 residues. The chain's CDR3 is CASSYSMVGADTEAFF. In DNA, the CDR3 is TGTGCCAGCAGTTACTCGATGGTGGGGGCGGACACTGAAGCTTTCTTT.

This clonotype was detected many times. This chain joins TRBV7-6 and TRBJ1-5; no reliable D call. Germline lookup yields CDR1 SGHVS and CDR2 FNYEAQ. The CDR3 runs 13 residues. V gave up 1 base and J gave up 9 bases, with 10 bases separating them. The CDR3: CASSLVVGGPQHF. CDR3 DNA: TGTGCCAGCAGCTTAGTGGTTGGAGGGCCCCAGCATTTT.

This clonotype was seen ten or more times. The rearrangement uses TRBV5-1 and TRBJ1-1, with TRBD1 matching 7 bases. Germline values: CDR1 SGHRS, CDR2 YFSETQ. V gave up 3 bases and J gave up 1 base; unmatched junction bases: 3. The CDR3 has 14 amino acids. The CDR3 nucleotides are TGCGCCAGCAGCTGGGGACAGAGGAACACTGAAGCTTTCTTT. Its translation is CASSWGQRNTEAFF. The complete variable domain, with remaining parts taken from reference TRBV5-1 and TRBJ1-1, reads KAGVTQTPRYLIKTRGQQVTLSCSPISGHRSVSWYQQTPGQGLQFLFEYFSETQRNKGNFPGRFSGRQFSNSRSEMNVSTLELGDSALYLCASSWGQRNTEAFFGQGTRLTVV.

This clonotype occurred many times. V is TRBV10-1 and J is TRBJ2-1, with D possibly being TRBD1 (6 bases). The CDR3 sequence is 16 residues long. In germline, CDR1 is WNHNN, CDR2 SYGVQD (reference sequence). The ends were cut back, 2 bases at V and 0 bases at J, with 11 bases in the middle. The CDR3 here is CASSERGQYSYNEQFF. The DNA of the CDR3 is TGCGCCAGCAGTGAGAGGGGACAATACTCCTACAATGAGCAGTTCTTC.

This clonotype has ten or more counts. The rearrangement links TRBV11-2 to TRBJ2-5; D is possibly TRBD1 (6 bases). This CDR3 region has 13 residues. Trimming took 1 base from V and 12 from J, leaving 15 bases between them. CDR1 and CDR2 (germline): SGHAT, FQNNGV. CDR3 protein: CASSLAADRLKYF. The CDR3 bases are TGTGCCAGCAGCTTAGCTGCTGACAGGTTGAAGTACTTC. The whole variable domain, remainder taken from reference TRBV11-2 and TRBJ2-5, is EAGVAQSPRYKIIEKRQSVAFWCNPISGHATLYWYQQILGQGPKLLIQFQNNGVVDDSQLPKDRFSAERLKGVDSTLKIQPAKLEDSAVYLCASSLAADRLKYFGPGTRLLVL.

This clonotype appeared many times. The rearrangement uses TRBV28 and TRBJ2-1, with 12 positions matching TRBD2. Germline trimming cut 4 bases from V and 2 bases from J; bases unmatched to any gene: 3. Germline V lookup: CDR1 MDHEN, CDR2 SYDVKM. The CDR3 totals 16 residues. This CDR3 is CASSSWTSGTYNEQFF. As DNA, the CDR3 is TGTGCCAGCAGTTCCTGGACTAGCGGGACCTACAATGAGCAGTTCTTC.

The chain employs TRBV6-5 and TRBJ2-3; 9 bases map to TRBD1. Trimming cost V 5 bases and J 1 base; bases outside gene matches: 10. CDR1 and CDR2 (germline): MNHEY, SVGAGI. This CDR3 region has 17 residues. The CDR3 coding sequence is TGTGCCAGCAGTACCCGAGGACAGGGGTCTGGCACAGATACGCAGTATTTT. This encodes CASSTRGQGSGTDTQYF.

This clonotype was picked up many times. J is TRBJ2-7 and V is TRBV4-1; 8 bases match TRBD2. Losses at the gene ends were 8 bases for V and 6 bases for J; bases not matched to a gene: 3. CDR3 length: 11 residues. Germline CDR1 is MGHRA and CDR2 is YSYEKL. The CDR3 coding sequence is TGCGCCAGCTCCGGGGGGGGCGAGCAGTACGTC. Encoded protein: CASSGGGEQYV.